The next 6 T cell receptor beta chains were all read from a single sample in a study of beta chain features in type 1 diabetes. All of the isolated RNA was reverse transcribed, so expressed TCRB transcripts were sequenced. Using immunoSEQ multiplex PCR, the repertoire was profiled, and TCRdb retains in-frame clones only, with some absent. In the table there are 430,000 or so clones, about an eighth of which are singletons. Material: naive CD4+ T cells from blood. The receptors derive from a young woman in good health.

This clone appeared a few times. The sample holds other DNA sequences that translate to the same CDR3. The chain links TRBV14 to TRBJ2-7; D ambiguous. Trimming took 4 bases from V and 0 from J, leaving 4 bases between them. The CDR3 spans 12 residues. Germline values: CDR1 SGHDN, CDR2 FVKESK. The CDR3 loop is CASSPSSYEQYF. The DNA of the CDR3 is TGTGCCAGCAGCCCATCCTCCTACGAGCAGTACTTC.

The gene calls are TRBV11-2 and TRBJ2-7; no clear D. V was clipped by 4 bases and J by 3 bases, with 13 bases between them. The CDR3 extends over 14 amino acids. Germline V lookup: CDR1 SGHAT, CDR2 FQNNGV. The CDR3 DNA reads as TGTGCCAGCAGCTCGTTCGGACGGTTCTACGAGCAGTACGTC. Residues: CASSSFGRFYEQYV.

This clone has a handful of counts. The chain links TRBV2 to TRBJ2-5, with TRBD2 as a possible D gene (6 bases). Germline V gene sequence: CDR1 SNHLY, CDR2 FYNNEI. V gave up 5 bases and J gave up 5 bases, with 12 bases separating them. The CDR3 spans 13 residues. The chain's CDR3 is CASSLGLLETQYF. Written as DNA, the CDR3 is TGTGCCAGCAGTTTAGGACTACTGGAGACCCAGTACTTC. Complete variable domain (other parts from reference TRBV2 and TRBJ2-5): EPEVTQTPSHQVTQMGQEVILRCVPISNHLYFYWYRQILGQKVEFLVSFYNNEISEKSEIFDDQFSVERPDGSNFTLKIRSTKLEDSAMYFCASSLGLLETQYFGPGTRLLVL.

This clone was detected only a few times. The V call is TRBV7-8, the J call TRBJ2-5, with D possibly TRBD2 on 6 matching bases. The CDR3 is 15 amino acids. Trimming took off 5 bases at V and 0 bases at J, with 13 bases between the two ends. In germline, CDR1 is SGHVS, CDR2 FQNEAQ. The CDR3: CASSRRDFHQETQYF. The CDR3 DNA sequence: TGTGCCAGCAGCCGCCGGGACTTCCACCAAGAGACCCAGTACTTC.

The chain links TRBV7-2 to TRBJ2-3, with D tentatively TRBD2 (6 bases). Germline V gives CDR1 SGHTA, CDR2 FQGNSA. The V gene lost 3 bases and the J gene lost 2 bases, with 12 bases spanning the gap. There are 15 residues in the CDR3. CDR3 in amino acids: CASSFRRGYTDTQYF. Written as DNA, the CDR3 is TGTGCCAGCAGCTTCCGGCGGGGTTACACAGATACGCAGTATTTT.

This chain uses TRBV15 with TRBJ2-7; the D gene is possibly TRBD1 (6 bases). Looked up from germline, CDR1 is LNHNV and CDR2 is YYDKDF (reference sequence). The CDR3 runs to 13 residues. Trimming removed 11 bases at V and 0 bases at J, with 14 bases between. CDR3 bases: TGTGCCCCCGACAGGCCGAGCTCCTACGAGCAGTACTTC. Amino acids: CAPDRPSSYEQYF.